This TCR beta chain was identified during a study of CD8+ T cells in alopecia areata. Study-wide background: Spontaneously alopecic C3H/HeJ graft donors, about 6-12 months old, gave skin to roughly 6-10-week-old female C3H/HeJ mice. The study, taken as a whole, reports: The study found higher clonality in lesional than normal scalp, especially in alopecia totalis/universalis. Resident alphabeta T cells of normal skin are also sequenced in scalp samples.

Unmatched junction bases numbered 2, after V lost 1 base and J lost 3 bases. The CDR3 sequence is 15 residues long. Germline V gives CDR1 LGHNA, CDR2 YNLKQL (reference sequence). The time point was: mouse skin 3 weeks after grafting. Skin from recipient mice was biopsied at grafting and 3 and 6 weeks later. At least ten counts were recorded for this clone. What it binds is unknown. Here the gene names and germline are mouse. Read data end 4 residues before the CDR3 end; the end is taken from the germline J gene. Extracted from the samples, RNA was reverse transcribed into cDNA to serve as the sequencing template. TCRdb's table, derived via immunoSEQ multiplex PCR, lists solely in-frame clones and lacks some. The sample includes 2,500 to 3,500 clones, none of them occurring once.

The V gene is TRBV5, the J gene TRBJ2-5, with 9 bases that match TRBD2. Material: skin, obtained at week 3. This TCR derives from a C3H/HeJ mouse with alopecia areata. The mice in this strain carry MHC haplotype H2-k. The sequenced part of the CDR3 DNA is TGTGCCAGCAGCCAAGGACTGGGGGAACAAGAC. Protein: CASSQGLGEQD. The whole CDR3 reads CASSQGLGEQDTQYF.